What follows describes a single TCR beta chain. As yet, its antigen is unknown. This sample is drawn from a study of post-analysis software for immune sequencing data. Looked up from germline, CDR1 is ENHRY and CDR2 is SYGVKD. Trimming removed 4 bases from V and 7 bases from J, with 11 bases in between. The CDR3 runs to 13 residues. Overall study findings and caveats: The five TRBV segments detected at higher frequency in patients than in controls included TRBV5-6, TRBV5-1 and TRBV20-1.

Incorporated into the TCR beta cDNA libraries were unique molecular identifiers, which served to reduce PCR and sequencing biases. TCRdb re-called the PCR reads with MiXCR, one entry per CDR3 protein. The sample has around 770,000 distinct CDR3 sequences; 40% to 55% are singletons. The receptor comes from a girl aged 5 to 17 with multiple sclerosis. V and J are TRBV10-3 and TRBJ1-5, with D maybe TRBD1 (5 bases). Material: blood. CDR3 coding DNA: TGTGCCATCAGTGGGGGCAGAAGGCAGCCCCAGCATTTT. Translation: CAISGGRRQPQHF.